A single TCR beta chain is shown here with its context. The antigen remains unidentified. This record belongs to a study of cytomegalovirus exposure and HLA in healthy donors. Study overall: Across some 400 genotyped donors, about 86% landed in the Caucasian-associated ancestry cluster. The study's findings and limits: V- and J-gene trimming of TCR beta was linked (in a later analysis) to a missense DCLRE1C variant. In an earlier analysis, about 87% or about 30%: the productive usage of most TCR beta V segments. Overall, around 160 TCR beta chains were annotated as cytomegalovirus-associated.

The PCR made use of 60 Vbeta and 13 Jbeta primers. Profiling relied on immunoSEQ multiplex PCR, and the TCRdb table lists in-frame clones only, not all of them. This sample has 65,000 to 90,000 clones, with about 75% found just once. The CDR3 covers 16 residues. From germline, CDR1 is LNHDA and CDR2 SQIVND (reference sequence). The V and J ends lost 1 base and 5 bases, in that order; junction bases with no gene match: 10. The chain joins TRBV19 to TRBJ1-1, with 7 positions matching TRBD1. The origin of this receptor is a man between 65 and 85 years old in good health and CMV-seronegative. Sequencing was done on a sample of PBMCs. The CDR3: CASSIGGVGGLTEAFF. In DNA, the CDR3 is TGTGCCAGTAGTATAGGTGGCGTAGGGGGCCTGACTGAAGCTTTCTTT.